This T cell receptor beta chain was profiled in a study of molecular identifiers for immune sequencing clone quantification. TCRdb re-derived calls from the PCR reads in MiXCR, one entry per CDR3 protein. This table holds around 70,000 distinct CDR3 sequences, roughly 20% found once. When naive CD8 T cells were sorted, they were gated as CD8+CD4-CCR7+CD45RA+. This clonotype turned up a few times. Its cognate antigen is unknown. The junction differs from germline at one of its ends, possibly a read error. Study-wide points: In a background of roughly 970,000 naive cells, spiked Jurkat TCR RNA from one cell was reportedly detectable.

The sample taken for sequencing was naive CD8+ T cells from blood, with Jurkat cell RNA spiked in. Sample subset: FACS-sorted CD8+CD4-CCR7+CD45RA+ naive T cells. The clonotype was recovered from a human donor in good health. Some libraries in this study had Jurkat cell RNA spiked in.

The CDR3 DNA follows: TGTGCCGGCAGTTACGAGGCGGACAGGGGGAATGAAAAACTGTTTTTT. Translating it yields CAGSYEADRGNEKLFF. The rearrangement joins TRBV6-6 to TRBJ1-4, with TRBD1 matching 10 bases. CDR1 MNHNY and CDR2 SVGAGI come from the germline V gene (reference sequence). The CDR3 has 16 amino acids.